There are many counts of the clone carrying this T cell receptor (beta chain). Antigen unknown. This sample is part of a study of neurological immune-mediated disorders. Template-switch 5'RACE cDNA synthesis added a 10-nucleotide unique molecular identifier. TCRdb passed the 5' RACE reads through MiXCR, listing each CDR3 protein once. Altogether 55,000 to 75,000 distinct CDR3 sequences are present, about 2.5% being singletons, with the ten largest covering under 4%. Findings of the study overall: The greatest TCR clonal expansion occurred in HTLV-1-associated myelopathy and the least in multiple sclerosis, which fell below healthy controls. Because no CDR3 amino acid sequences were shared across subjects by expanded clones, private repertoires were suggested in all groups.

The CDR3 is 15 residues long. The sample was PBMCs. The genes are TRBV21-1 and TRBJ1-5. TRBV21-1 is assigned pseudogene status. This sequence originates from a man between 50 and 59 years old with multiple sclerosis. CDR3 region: CASSKVAAARQPQHF. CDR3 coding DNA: TGTGCCAGCAGCAAAGTGGCGGCCGCCAGGCAGCCCCAGCATTTT.